Below, 25 T cell receptor beta chains from the same sample are listed, as sequenced in a study of early T cells in non-severe SARS-CoV-2 infection. TCRdb ran MiXCR on the 5' RACE reads and lists one entry per CDR3 protein. Of about 52,000 distinct CDR3 sequences in the sample, roughly 6.5% were seen once. The sequencing sample was made of whole blood. The receptor set was obtained from an adult who was a healthcare worker with PCR-confirmed SARS-CoV-2 infection or an uninfected control (not recorded which).

This clonotype occurred many times. The rearrangement uses TRBV27 and TRBJ2-5; no clear D. The length of the CDR3 is 12 residues. V lost 7 bases and J 0 bases, leaving 6 bases between the germline ends. Germline-derived CDR1 and CDR2 are MNHEY and SMNVEV (reference sequence). CDR3 protein: CASTAYQETQYF. DNA of the CDR3: TGTGCCAGCACCGCGTACCAAGAGACCCAGTACTTC.

At least ten counts were recorded for this clonotype. The chain couples TRBV5-6 to TRBJ2-2; D remains unclear. This CDR3 is built from 13 residues. Trimming removed 4 bases from V and 5 bases from J, with 9 bases in between. Germline V gene lookup returns CDR1 SGHDT and CDR2 YYEEEE. The CDR3 protein is CASSHQETGELFF. The DNA for the CDR3 is TGTGCCAGCAGCCACCAGGAAACCGGGGAGCTGTTTTTT.

This clonotype was recorded at least ten times. The rearrangement joins TRBV9 to TRBJ2-1, with TRBD1 matching 8 bases. The J segment lost 6 bases and the V segment lost 0 bases, leaving 2 bases of the junction unmatched. CDR1 is SGDLS, CDR2 YYNGEE, per germline. This CDR3 spans 14 amino acids. CDR3 DNA sequence: TGTGCCAGCAGCGTAGAACAGGGGGGCAATGAGCAGTTCTTC. It translates to CASSVEQGGNEQFF. Using reference TRBV9 and TRBJ2-1 for the parts outside the CDR3, the full variable domain is DSGVTQTPKHLITATGQRVTLRCSPRSGDLSVYWYQQSLDQGLQFLIQYYNGEERAKGNILERFSAQQFPDLHSELNLSSLELGDSALYFCASSVEQGGNEQFFGPGTRLTVL.

This clonotype was counted ten times or more. The chain has TRBV7-2 and TRBJ1-6; D gene unclear. Trimming left V 1 base short and J 15 bases short, with 10 bases between. This CDR3 is 12 amino acids long. Looked up from germline, CDR1 is SGHTA and CDR2 is FQGNSA. The CDR3: CASSLVSPLLHF. CDR3 DNA sequence: TGTGCCAGCAGCTTAGTCTCCCCCCTCCTCCACTTT.

In its sample, this clonotype was seen many times. V and J are TRBV6-1 and TRBJ2-7, with D tentatively TRBD1 or TRBD2 (5 bases each). V was pared by 9 bases and J by 0 bases, with 18 bases between. The germline gives CDR1 MNHNS, CDR2 SASEGT. The length of the CDR3 is 15 residues. DNA of the CDR3: TGTGCCAGTGACTCTCGAGGGGTAGGCTCCTACGAGCAGTACTTC. Amino acid sequence: CASDSRGVGSYEQYF.

This sequence joins TRBV28 and TRBJ1-5; D may be TRBD1 (5 bases). The CDR3 is 16 residues long. Germline lookup yields CDR1 MDHEN and CDR2 SYDVKM. V lost 3 bases and J lost 3, with 15 bases in between. The CDR3 loop reads CASSLGVGPTNQPQHF. The CDR3, as DNA: TGTGCCAGCAGTTTGGGGGTGGGGCCTACCAATCAGCCCCAGCATTTT.

This sequence joins TRBV20-1 and TRBJ2-7; 7 positions match TRBD2. This CDR3 comprises 15 residues. The V and J ends lost 0 bases and 1 base, in that order; junction bases with no gene match: 6. Germline V gene data show CDR1 as DFQATT and CDR2 as SNEGSKA (reference sequence). CDR3 nucleotides: TGCAGTGCTAGAGATCCGGGAGCGGGGTCCTACGAGCAGTACTTC. Encoded protein: CSARDPGAGSYEQYF.

This rearrangement joins TRBV5-1 to TRBJ2-7; a possible D gene is TRBD2 (5 bases). The V end was cut by 1 base, the J end by 1 base, with 12 bases between. Germline values: CDR1 SGHRS, CDR2 YFSETQ. The CDR3 contains 15 residues. The CDR3 region is CASSLLPGRSYEQYF. CDR3 coding DNA: TGCGCCAGCAGCTTGTTGCCGGGAAGATCCTACGAGCAGTACTTC.

Many counts were recorded for this clonotype. J is TRBJ1-2 and V is TRBV7-2, with D possibly matching TRBD1 (5 bases). CDR1 is SGHTA and CDR2 is FQGNSA in the germline V gene. CDR3 length: 13 amino acids. V was shortened by 4 bases and J by 3 bases, with 9 bases between the two germline ends. CDR3 region: CASSSGQDYGYTF. CDR3 bases: TGTGCCAGCAGCTCAGGGCAGGACTATGGCTACACCTTC.

This clonotype came up many times. The gene calls are TRBV29-1 and TRBJ1-2; 7 bases are a match to TRBD1. Germline-derived CDR1 and CDR2 are SQVTM and ANQGSEA. Trimming took 1 base from V and 7 from J; bases not matched to a gene: 6. There are 13 residues in the CDR3. The chain's CDR3 is CSVEGQGRSGYTF. CDR3 nucleotide sequence: TGCAGCGTTGAAGGACAGGGCAGGAGTGGCTACACCTTC.

Comment on this clonotype: One base away lies a much larger clone, so this may be a sequencing read error. In DNA form, the CDR3 reads TGTGCCAGCAGCGGACAGGGGCAAACCCCCCACTTT. Its translation is CASSGQGQTPHF. V gene TRBV6-2 or TRBV6-3 combines with J gene TRBJ1-6; 9 bases are shared with TRBD1. The junction had 9 bases not matched to a gene; V was cut back by 6 bases and J by 18 bases. The CDR3 contains 12 residues. The germline gives CDR1 MNHEY, CDR2 SVGEGT.

V gene TRBV3-1 combines with J gene TRBJ2-7; TRBD1 agrees at 7 bases. The CDR3 contains 16 residues. CDR1 and CDR2 from the germline V gene are LGHDT and YNNKEL (reference sequence). J lost 0 bases, V lost 1 base, and 6 bases had no gene match. The CDR3 DNA reads TGTGCCAGCAGCCAAGTTCGAGGGGGCGCCTCCTACGAGCAGTACTTC. Amino acids: CASSQVRGGASYEQYF.

This clonotype came up many times. At one end the junction does not follow the germline gene, possibly because of a read error. This chain uses TRBV7-7 with TRBJ2-2; D gene uncertain. The CDR3 consists of 14 residues. The germline CDR1 and CDR2 sequences are SSHAT and FNYEAQ (reference sequence). For the CDR3, the DNA is TGTGCTAGCAGCTTAGCCCTGGGCACCGGGGAGCTGTTTTTT. This encodes CASSLALGTGELFF.

V usage is TRBV7-2 and J usage is TRBJ2-7; 7 bases align to TRBD2. Losses at the gene ends were 5 bases for V and 2 bases for J; bases not matched to a gene: 12. This CDR3 is 16 amino acids long. The germline gives CDR1 SGHTA, CDR2 FQGNSA. The CDR3 loop is CASSPPGVAGTYEQYF. Written as DNA, the CDR3 is TGTGCCAGCAGCCCTCCGGGGGTAGCGGGCACCTACGAGCAGTACTTC.

At least ten counts were recorded for this clonotype. The V gene is TRBV27, the J gene TRBJ1-2; TRBD1 might be the D (5 bases). CDR1 and CDR2 from the germline V gene are MNHEY and SMNVEV (reference sequence). The germline V and J ends were trimmed by 6 bases and 8 bases, with 10 bases remaining between them. The CDR3 runs 11 residues. The CDR3 protein is CASSGGYGYTF. In nucleotides, the CDR3 is TGTGCCAGCAGCGGGGGGTACGGCTACACCTTC.

The chain employs TRBV29-1 and TRBJ2-3, with a weak D call TRBD2 (6 bases). V was pared by 8 bases and J by 2 bases, with 23 bases between. Germline lookup yields CDR1 SQVTM and CDR2 ANQGSEA. The CDR3 extends over 16 amino acids. DNA for the CDR3: TGCAGCATTTCAGGGCGACGCGGGGAGAACACAGATACGCAGTATTTT. Translating gives CSISGRRGENTDTQYF.

A few counts support this clonotype. The rearrangement links TRBV27 to TRBJ2-7, with D perhaps TRBD1 (6 bases). Per germline, CDR1 MNHEY and CDR2 SMNVEV (reference sequence). Trimming removed 5 bases from V and 0 bases from J, with 14 bases in between. This CDR3 spans 15 amino acids. The CDR3 coding sequence is TGTGCCAGCAGTCCCCGACAGGACATCTCCTACGAGCAGTACTTC. The encoded protein is CASSPRQDISYEQYF.

In this sample, this clonotype turned up many times. The V gene is TRBV5-5, the J gene TRBJ1-5; D gene unclear. There are 13 residues in the CDR3. From germline, CDR1 is SGHKS and CDR2 YYEKEE (reference sequence). Between the trimmed V and J ends, which lost 0 bases and 3 bases, there was a span of 4 bases. The CDR3 protein is CASSLGDNQPQHF. For the CDR3, the DNA is TGTGCCAGCAGCTTGGGCGACAATCAGCCCCAGCATTTT.

The chain couples TRBV14 to TRBJ1-5; possibly TRBD1 for D (6 bases). Trimming removed 4 bases at V and 1 base at J, with 11 bases between. Per germline, CDR1 SGHDN and CDR2 FVKESK. CDR3 size: 15 residues. In DNA form, the CDR3 reads TGTGCCAGCAGCCTGGGGGGGGCCAGCAATCAGCCCCAGCATTTT. Protein: CASSLGGASNQPQHF. Variable domain in full (rest from reference TRBV14 and TRBJ1-5): EAGVTQFPSHSVIEKGQTVTLRCDPISGHDNLYWYRRVMGKEIKFLLHFVKESKQDESGMPNNRFLAERTGGTYSTLKVQPAELEDSGVYFCASSLGGASNQPQHFGDGTRLSIL.

The J gene is TRBJ1-5, the V gene TRBV7-2; TRBD1 aligns across 11 bases. Germline V gives CDR1 SGHTA, CDR2 FQGNSA. V was pared by 2 bases and J by 7 bases, with 10 bases of the junction left unmatched. CDR3 length: 17 residues. Here the CDR3 DNA reads TGTGCCAGCAGCTTATCCGGACAGGGGGCGTTCGGGCAGCCCCAGCATTTT. It is translated as CASSLSGQGAFGQPQHF.

About this clonotype itself: With a much larger clone just one base away, this may be a read error. CDR3: CASSLDGTANIEAFF. The CDR3 nucleotides read TGTGCCAGCAGCTTAGACGGGACAGCGAACATTGAAGCTTTCTTT. The rearrangement uses TRBV11-3 and TRBJ1-1, with TRBD1 matching over 7 bases. The CDR3 length is 15 residues. Germline lookup yields CDR1 SGHNT and CDR2 YENEEA. The full variable domain, rest sourced from reference TRBV11-3 and TRBJ1-1, is EAGVVQSPRYKIIEKKQPVAFWCNPISGHNTLYWYLQNLGQGPELLIRYENEEAVDDSQLPKDRFSAERLKGVDSTLKIQPAELGDSAVYLCASSLDGTANIEAFFGQGTRLTVV.

This clonotype was seen repeatedly, ten times or more. The chain employs TRBV4-3 and TRBJ1-2, with 9 bases aligning to TRBD1. V was clipped by 3 bases and J by 8 bases; unmatched bases: 4. The germline V gene has CDR1 LGHNA and CDR2 YSLEER. This CDR3 spans 13 amino acids. CDR3 loop: CASSQGQGRGYTF. CDR3 in DNA: TGCGCCAGCAGCCAGGGACAGGGCAGGGGCTACACCTTC.

This clonotype was seen many times. V is TRBV6-5 and J is TRBJ1-1, with D tentatively TRBD1 (5 bases). The CDR3 runs to 14 residues. V shed 6 bases and J shed 7 bases, with 18 bases lying between them. Germline V gives CDR1 MNHEY, CDR2 SVGAGI. The CDR3 here is CASRGTGSTFEAFF. The CDR3 DNA reads TGTGCCAGCAGAGGGACGGGTTCTACCTTTGAAGCTTTCTTT.

There are a few counts of this clonotype. Compared with germline, one end of the junction differs, possibly owing to a read error. The rearrangement links TRBV5-4 to TRBJ1-1, with 8 bases identical to TRBD1. Germline assignment: CDR1 SGHNT and CDR2 YYREEE (reference sequence). The CDR3 extends over 16 amino acids. The CDR3 DNA follows: TGTGCCAGCAGCTTGACGCCAGGGGGCCTGAAGACTGAAGCTTTCTTT. It yields the protein CASSLTPGGLKTEAFF.

This clonotype was detected only a few times. This chain uses TRBV20-1 with TRBJ1-1, with D maybe TRBD1 (6 bases). Trimming took off 2 bases at V and 7 bases at J, with 8 bases between the two ends. CDR1 is DFQATT and CDR2 is SNEGSKA in the germline V gene (reference sequence). This CDR3 region has 11 residues. CDR3 nucleotides: TGCAGTGCTAGATGGACAGATGAAGCTTTCTTT. This codes for CSARWTDEAFF.